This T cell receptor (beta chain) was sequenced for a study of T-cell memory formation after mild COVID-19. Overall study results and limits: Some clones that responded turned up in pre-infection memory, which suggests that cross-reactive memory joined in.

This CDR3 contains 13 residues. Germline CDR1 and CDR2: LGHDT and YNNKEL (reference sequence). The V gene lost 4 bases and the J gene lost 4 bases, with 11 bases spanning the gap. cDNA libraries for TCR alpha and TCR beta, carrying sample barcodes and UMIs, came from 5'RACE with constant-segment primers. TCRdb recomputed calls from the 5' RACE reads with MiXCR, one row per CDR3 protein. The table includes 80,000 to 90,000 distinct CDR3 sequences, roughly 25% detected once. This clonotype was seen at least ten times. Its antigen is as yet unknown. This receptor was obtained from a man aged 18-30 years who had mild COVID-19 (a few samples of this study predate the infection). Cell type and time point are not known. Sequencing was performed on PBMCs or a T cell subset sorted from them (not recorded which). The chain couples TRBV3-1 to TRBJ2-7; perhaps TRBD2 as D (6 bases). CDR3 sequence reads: CASSLGGRYEQYF. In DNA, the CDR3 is TGTGCCAGCAGCCTTGGGGGGAGGTACGAGCAGTACTTC.